What follows are 11 T cell receptor beta chains derived from one specimen sequenced in a study of read filtering for tumor transcriptome and immune sequencing. From 300 to 400 ng of RNA, a library with molecular barcoded alpha/delta and beta/gamma adaptors was made. TCRdb recomputed calls from the reads with MiXCR, one row per CDR3 protein. The sample has some 40,000 distinct CDR3 sequences; about 13% are singletons. Sequenced input: a population of CD138-negative cells sorted from bone marrow. These receptor sequences come from a donor aged 40 or over with multiple myeloma.

At least ten counts were recorded for this clonotype. The J gene is TRBJ1-6, the V gene TRBV7-3; 9 bases align to TRBD1. With 2 bases clipped from V and 10 bases from J, the junction kept 6 bases outside the gene matches. CDR3 length: 15 amino acids. Germline-derived CDR1 and CDR2 are SGHTA and FQGTGA. In DNA form, the CDR3 reads TGTGCCAGCAGCTTATACCCGGGACAGGGCTCACCCCTCCACTTT. Protein: CASSLYPGQGSPLHF.

This clonotype has more than one count but fewer than ten. Possible read error: a much larger clone is one base away. The genes are TRBV3-1 and TRBJ1-2; TRBD1 might be the D (5 bases). The CDR3 is 12 amino acids. Germline values: CDR1 LGHDT, CDR2 YNNKEL (reference sequence). CDR3 DNA sequence: TGTGCCAGCAGCCAAGATGTAGGGGACTACGCCTTC. Amino acids: CASSQDVGDYAF.

Comment on this clonotype: A much more abundant neighbour one base away suggests this may be a read error. V gene TRBV10-2 combines with J gene TRBJ2-3; either TRBD1 or TRBD2 may supply D (5 bases each). The germline gives CDR1 WSHSY, CDR2 SAAADI. The CDR3 totals 11 residues. The CDR3 spells CASGTTDRQYF. For the CDR3, the DNA is TGCGCCAGCGGGACCACAGATAGGCAGTATTTT.

This clonotype is termed medium-sized. Mismatch with germline at one junction end may stem from a read error. The chain joins TRBV11-2 to TRBJ2-1; TRBD2 aligns across 11 bases. CDR1 and CDR2 from the germline V gene are SGHAT and FQNNGV. This CDR3 has 15 residues. The CDR3 is CASSLAGGRYNEQFF. As DNA, the CDR3 is TGTGCCAGCAGTTTAGCGGGGGGGCGGTACAATGAGCAGTTCTTC. Variable domain in full (rest from reference TRBV11-2 and TRBJ2-1): EAGVAQSPRYKIIEKRQSVAFWCNPISGHATLYWYQQILGQGPKLLIQFQNNGVVDDSQLPKDRFSAERLKGVDSTLKIQPAKLEDSAVYLCASSLAGGRYNEQFFGPGTRLTVL.

Ten or more counts support this clonotype. The chain is built from TRBV10-3 and TRBJ2-6, with 11 bases fitting TRBD1. This CDR3 has 17 residues. The germline gives CDR1 ENHRY, CDR2 SYGVKD. Trimming removed 6 bases from V and 4 bases from J; junction bases left unmatched: 8. Written as DNA, the CDR3 is TGTGCCATCAGGGCCGGGACAGGGGGGTCCGGGGCCAACGTCCTGACTTTC. Residues: CAIRAGTGGSGANVLTF.

This clonotype was recorded at least ten times. J is TRBJ2-5 and V is TRBV24-1, with D uncertain. Germline CDR1 and CDR2: KGHDR and SFDVKD. V was trimmed by 1 base and J by 5 bases, leaving 10 bases between them. This CDR3 is built from 14 residues. The CDR3 sequence: CATSDFSRSETQYF. The CDR3 nucleotides read TGTGCCACCAGTGATTTTAGCAGGTCGGAGACCCAGTACTTC.

This clonotype was counted ten times or more. This chain connects TRBV25-1 to TRBJ2-1, with D possibly matching TRBD1 (5 bases). Germline V CDR1 and CDR2: MGHDK, SYGVNS. The CDR3 spans 16 residues. V was shortened by 7 bases and J by 2 bases, with 18 bases between the two germline ends. The CDR3 DNA follows: TGTGCCAGCACAAGGGCTGGGCAGGGAACCTACAATGAGCAGTTCTTC. Its protein product is CASTRAGQGTYNEQFF.

The rearrangement joins TRBV6-1 to TRBJ1-3; D might be TRBD1 (6 bases). Germline CDR1 MNHNS, CDR2 SASEGT. Trimming left V 4 bases short and J 0 bases short, with 7 bases between. This CDR3 spans 14 amino acids. The CDR3 sequence: CASSGGASGNTIYF. CDR3 nucleotide sequence: TGTGCCAGCAGTGGGGGGGCCTCTGGAAACACCATATATTTT.

This clonotype was recorded many times. The CDR3 protein is CASSLQGLDGYTF. The CDR3 nucleotides read TGTGCCAGCAGTTTACAGGGTTTGGATGGCTACACCTTC. The chain joins TRBV12-3 or TRBV12-4 to TRBJ1-2; tentative D call: TRBD1 (5 bases). The CDR3 runs 13 residues. V gave up 2 bases and J gave up 6 bases, with 10 bases separating them.

This clonotype showed up many times. V gene TRBV20-1 combines with J gene TRBJ2-2; 9 positions match TRBD2. From germline, CDR1 is DFQATT and CDR2 SNEGSKA (reference sequence). The CDR3 is 15 residues long. Unmatched junction bases numbered 8, after V lost 4 bases and J lost 5 bases. The CDR3 DNA reads TGCAGTGCTATGGCGGGGGGGGCTGATACCGGGGAGCTGTTTTTT. Its protein product is CSAMAGGADTGELFF.

This clonotype occurred many times. V and J are TRBV20-1 and TRBJ2-1; no clear D. Trimming pared 3 bases from V and 6 bases from J, leaving 15 bases between. Per germline, CDR1 DFQATT and CDR2 SNEGSKA (reference sequence). The CDR3 is 14 amino acids. The CDR3 region is CSASVRSRGNEQFF. Here the CDR3 DNA reads TGCAGTGCTAGCGTGCGGTCTAGAGGCAATGAGCAGTTCTTC.